In its sample, the clone carrying this TCR beta chain was seen a few times. Germline-derived CDR1 and CDR2 are KGHDR and SFDVKD. V lost 2 bases, J lost 1 base, and 19 bases lay in between. CDR3 length: 18 residues. The sample originates from a study of control samples from healthy donors and cancer patients. Produced via immunoSEQ multiplex PCR; TCRdb's table is partial and in-frame only. The sample has about 140,000 clones; roughly 92% are singletons. This clonotype originated in a young man in good health. J is TRBJ1-2 and V is TRBV24-1; D is unclear. The material sequenced was blood. The DNA of the CDR3 is TGTGCCACCAGTGATTGCATCGGATCACCCTCCTTTAACTATGGCTACACCTTC. Encoded protein: CATSDCIGSPSFNYGYTF.